These 14 T cell receptor beta chains came from one sample sequenced in a study of T cell changes during pregnancy in multiple sclerosis. TCRdb's table, derived via immunoSEQ multiplex PCR, lists solely in-frame clones and lacks some. The sample consists of around 60,000 clones, around 93% of them appearing once. Sequences were derived from CD4+ T cells from peripheral blood mononuclear cells, sampled before pregnancy. The receptors were sampled from a female donor with multiple sclerosis, enrolled in a pregnancy study.

This rearrangement joins TRBV7-9 to TRBJ2-5; the match to TRBD2 covers 9 bases. In germline, CDR1 is SEHNR, CDR2 FQNEAQ (reference sequence). The CDR3 spans 14 residues. Trimming took 11 bases from V and 2 from J; bases not matched to a gene: 9. For the CDR3, the DNA is TGTGCCCCCGGGCCTAGCGGGATACAAGAGACCCAGTACTTC. Translating it yields CAPGPSGIQETQYF.

J is TRBJ1-2 and V is TRBV2, with 8 bases that match TRBD1. Germline-derived CDR1 and CDR2 are SNHLY and FYNNEI. CDR3 length equals 15 residues. V trimming: 5 bases; J trimming: 7 bases; junction bases outside the gene matches: 12. CDR3 nucleotide sequence: TGTGCCAGCAGTATAAGGACAGGGTTGCATCTTGGCTACACCTTC. Amino acid sequence: CASSIRTGLHLGYTF.

This clone was picked up one time. V is TRBV11-3 and J is TRBJ2-2; possible D gene TRBD2, 6 bases. Trimming shortened V by 1 base and J by 7 bases, and 13 bases separated the two germline ends. The length of the CDR3 is 15 residues. In germline, CDR1 is SGHNT, CDR2 YENEEA. The CDR3 region has the DNA TGTGCCAGCAGCTTAGTGAGGGGACTGGGCGGGGAGCTGTTTTTT. Its protein product is CASSLVRGLGGELFF.

This clone was counted between two and nine times. The chain employs TRBV25-1 and TRBJ1-4; D may be TRBD1 (6 bases). The CDR3 loop spans 14 amino acids. The V gene's germline CDR1 is MGHDK and CDR2 SYGVNS. Trimming pared 1 base from V and 7 bases from J, leaving 10 bases between. Here the CDR3 DNA reads TGTGCCAGCAGTGAATTTGGGGGCAGTGAAAAACTGTTTTTT. Its protein product is CASSEFGGSEKLFF.

The genes are TRBV9 and TRBJ2-1; D perhaps matches TRBD1 (5 bases). The CDR3 spans 15 residues. Between the trimmed V and J ends, which lost 0 bases and 8 bases, there was a span of 15 bases. Germline CDR1 SGDLS, CDR2 YYNGEE. The CDR3 region is CASSVATGRADEQFF. In DNA, the CDR3 is TGTGCCAGCAGCGTAGCAACAGGCCGGGCGGATGAGCAGTTCTTC. The variable domain in full, completed from reference TRBV9 and TRBJ2-1, reads DSGVTQTPKHLITATGQRVTLRCSPRSGDLSVYWYQQSLDQGLQFLIQYYNGEERAKGNILERFSAQQFPDLHSELNLSSLELGDSALYFCASSVATGRADEQFFGPGTRLTVL.

A single count supports this clone. The J gene is TRBJ1-1, the V gene TRBV19; 10 nucleotides line up with TRBD1. The V gene end was trimmed by 3 bases and the J gene end by 4 bases; junction bases not matched to a gene: 2. The CDR3 sequence is 14 residues long. Per the germline V gene, CDR1 is LNHDA and CDR2 is SQIVND (reference sequence). CDR3 in DNA: TGTGCCAGTAGTATTGACAGGGGGCTCACTGAAGCTTTCTTT. It specifies CASSIDRGLTEAFF.

The V call is TRBV5-4, the J call TRBJ1-2; TRBD1 agrees at 7 bases. The CDR3 is 14 amino acids. CDR1 is SGHNT and CDR2 is YYREEE in the germline V gene (reference sequence). Trimming removed 0 bases from V and 5 bases from J; junction bases left unmatched: 4. CDR3 residues: CASSLEQGRYGYTF. For the CDR3, the DNA is TGTGCCAGCAGCTTGGAACAGGGGAGGTATGGCTACACCTTC.

This chain uses TRBV25-1 with TRBJ1-2, with D possibly TRBD1 on 6 matching bases. V lost 3 bases and J lost 8, with 22 bases in between. The CDR3 sequence is 16 residues long. The V gene's germline CDR1 is MGHDK and CDR2 SYGVNS. The chain's CDR3 is CASSDTRGGALWGYTF. CDR3 coding DNA: TGTGCCAGCAGTGACACCCGTGGGGGCGCCCTATGGGGCTACACCTTC.

The chain uses TRBV6-5 and TRBJ2-1; 10 bases fit TRBD2. The trim removed 4 bases at V and 6 bases at J, leaving 6 bases unmatched. This CDR3 is 15 amino acids long. Germline lookup yields CDR1 MNHEY and CDR2 SVGAGI. The CDR3 loop is CASSFRTSGRNEQFF. CDR3 nucleotides: TGTGCCAGCAGTTTCCGGACTAGCGGTCGCAATGAGCAGTTCTTC.

This CDR3 reads CASSPQAGNTGELFF. The DNA of the CDR3 is TGTGCCAGCTCACCCCAGGCGGGGAACACCGGGGAGCTGTTTTTT. The chain couples TRBV18 to TRBJ2-2, with D maybe TRBD2 (5 bases). Germline V gene lookup returns CDR1 KGHSH and CDR2 LQKENI. The V and J ends lost 3 bases and 1 base respectively, with 9 bases between them. CDR3 size: 15 residues.

This chain connects TRBV27 to TRBJ2-2, with TRBD2 matching 10 bases. Trimming took 8 bases from V and 4 from J; bases not matched to a gene: 1. Germline CDR1 reads MNHEY; CDR2 reads SMNVEV (reference sequence). CDR3 length equals 13 residues. The CDR3 spells CASRTSGTGELFF. The CDR3 nucleotides are TGTGCCAGCCGGACTAGCGGCACCGGGGAGCTGTTTTTT.

The chain uses TRBV7-3 and TRBJ2-5; D is possibly TRBD1 (6 bases). Trimming took 5 bases from V and 5 from J, leaving 18 bases between them. Per the germline V gene, CDR1 is SGHTA and CDR2 is FQGTGA. CDR3 length: 15 amino acids. CDR3 sequence (DNA): TGTGCCAGCAGCACGCAACCGGGGACAAGGGAGACCCAGTACTTC. Protein sequence: CASSTQPGTRETQYF.

V is TRBV5-6 and J is TRBJ1-1; D remains ambiguous. The germline V gene has CDR1 SGHDT and CDR2 YYEEEE. The CDR3 covers 16 residues. V was pared by 4 bases and J by 1 base, with 17 bases between. Here the CDR3 DNA reads TGTGCCAGCAGCCCGAGAGGGTGGAGCCAGAACACTGAAGCTTTCTTT. Translated, it gives CASSPRGWSQNTEAFF.

The chain links TRBV6-6 to TRBJ2-7, with D possibly matching TRBD1 (6 bases). V was clipped by 7 bases and J by 0 bases, with 16 bases between them. This CDR3 region has 15 residues. Per germline, CDR1 MNHNY and CDR2 SVGAGI (reference sequence). The CDR3 here is CASISGTSYSYEQYF. The CDR3, as DNA: TGTGCCAGCATCTCCGGGACATCTTACTCCTACGAGCAGTACTTC.